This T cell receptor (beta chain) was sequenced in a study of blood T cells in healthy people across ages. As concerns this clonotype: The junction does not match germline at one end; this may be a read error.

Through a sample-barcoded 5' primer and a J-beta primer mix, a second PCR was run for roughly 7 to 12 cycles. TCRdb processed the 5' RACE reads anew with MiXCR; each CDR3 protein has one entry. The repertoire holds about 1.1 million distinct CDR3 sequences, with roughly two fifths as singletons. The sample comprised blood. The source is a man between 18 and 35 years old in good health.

The DNA of the CDR3 is TGTGTCAGCAGCGTAGGGGGACCCACAACAGATACGCAGTATTTT. It specifies CVSSVGGPTTDTQYF. The chain employs TRBV9 and TRBJ2-3, with a tentative D call TRBD1 (6 bases). This CDR3 spans 15 amino acids. CDR1 is SGDLS, CDR2 YYNGEE, per germline.